These 22 T cell receptor beta chains were sequenced from one sample in a study of post-analysis software for immune sequencing data. Study-level findings and limits: In patients, TRBV5-6, TRBV5-1 and TRBV20-1 belonged to four or five TRBV segments found more frequently than in controls.

These receptors lack a known antigen. Included in the TCR beta cDNA libraries were unique molecular identifiers. TCRdb redid the calling of the PCR reads with MiXCR, one entry per CDR3 protein. The sample consists of about 770,000 distinct CDR3 sequences, about half of them appearing once. The source material was blood. All receptors come from a girl aged 10 to 17 with multiple sclerosis.

The chain employs TRBV6-1 and TRBJ2-6, with D unresolved. This CDR3 has 17 amino acids. Germline V lookup: CDR1 MNHNS, CDR2 SASEGT. V lost 6 bases and J 4 bases, leaving 19 bases between the germline ends. CDR3 residues: CASSPAAGTVGANVLTF. In DNA, the CDR3 is TGTGCCAGCAGCCCCGCTGCCGGAACGGTGGGGGCCAACGTCCTGACTTTC.

The chain joins TRBV15 to TRBJ2-4; 13 nucleotides align to TRBD2. The better agreement between TRBJ2-7 and the DNA end casts doubt on the J call. The CDR3 totals 22 residues. Per germline, CDR1 LNHNV and CDR2 YYDKDF (reference sequence). CDR3 loop: CATSRNRPSTGTSGTSAYEQYF. CDR3 sequence (DNA): TGTGCCACCAGCAGAAATAGGCCCTCGACAGGGACTAGCGGGACATCAGCCTACGAGCAGTACTTC.

This clonotype was recorded a few times. V gene TRBV15 combines with J gene TRBJ2-7, with D possibly matching TRBD2 (6 bases). Trimming removed 4 bases at V and 0 bases at J, with 7 bases between. CDR3 size: 13 residues. CDR1 and CDR2 (germline): LNHNV, YYDKDF (reference sequence). CDR3 bases: TGTGCCACCAGCAAGGAGGGCTCCTACGAGCAGTACTTC. Its translation is CATSKEGSYEQYF. Full variable domain (missing parts from reference TRBV15 and TRBJ2-7): DAMVIQNPRYQVTQFGKPVTLSCSQTLNHNVMYWYQQKSSQAPKLLFHYYDKDFNNEADTPDNFQSRRPNTSFCFLDIRSPGLGDTAMYLCATSKEGSYEQYFGPGTRLTVT.

The V call is TRBV29-1, the J call TRBJ2-5; TRBD2 aligns across 12 bases. CDR1 and CDR2 (germline): SQVTM, ANQGSEA. This CDR3 comprises 15 residues. J gave up 5 bases and V 5 bases, and 9 bases lay outside the gene matches. Here the CDR3 reads CSVRLAGAQMETQYF. As DNA, the CDR3 is TGCAGCGTTCGACTAGCGGGAGCGCAAATGGAGACCCAGTACTTC.

V is TRBV15 and J is TRBJ2-1, with D possibly being TRBD2 (6 bases). Germline values: CDR1 LNHNV, CDR2 YYDKDF (reference sequence). The CDR3 is 15 residues long. V was clipped by 0 bases and J by 7 bases, with 13 bases between them. CDR3 sequence: CATSRDQGRGNEQFF. CDR3 nucleotides: TGTGCCACCAGCAGAGATCAGGGCCGGGGGAATGAGCAGTTCTTC.

This clonotype was detected ten times or more. This chain joins TRBV4-3 and TRBJ1-2; D gene uncertain. The CDR3 loop spans 14 amino acids. Trimming removed 0 bases from V and 2 bases from J, with 7 bases in between. CDR1 and CDR2 from the germline V gene are LGHNA and YSLEER. The CDR3 DNA sequence: TGCGCCAGCAGCCAAGAGGTCCGAAACTATGGCTACACCTTC. It translates to CASSQEVRNYGYTF.

The table lists this clonotype with a few counts. The chain combines TRBV7-3 with TRBJ2-5; no clear D. From germline, CDR1 is SGHTA and CDR2 FQGTGA. The V end was cut by 4 bases, the J end by 5 bases, with 5 bases between. This CDR3 is built from 11 residues. DNA for the CDR3: TGTGCCAGCAGCTGGTTGGAGACCCAGTACTTC. It encodes CASSWLETQYF.

This clonotype turned up a few times. The chain carries TRBV20-1 and TRBJ1-5; D unresolved. CDR3 length: 15 amino acids. The V gene's germline CDR1 is DFQATT and CDR2 SNEGSKA (reference sequence). The V and J ends lost 5 bases and 2 bases respectively, with 16 bases between them. The CDR3 is CSALERERGNQPQHF. CDR3 nucleotides: TGCAGTGCTTTAGAACGGGAGAGGGGCAATCAGCCCCAGCATTTT.

This chain uses TRBV20-1 with TRBJ2-5; D unresolved. TRBJ2-7 matches the DNA end more closely, so the J call is doubtful. The CDR3 has 14 residues. Looked up from germline, CDR1 is DFQATT and CDR2 is SNEGSKA (reference sequence). CDR3 DNA sequence: TGCAGTGCTAGAAGGTGGGGTGGGGACTACGAGCAGTACTTC. It is translated as CSARRWGGDYEQYF.

The rearrangement uses TRBV3-1 and TRBJ1-1; D gene uncertain. CDR1 and CDR2 (germline): LGHDT, YNNKEL (reference sequence). The CDR3 consists of 13 residues. Trimming took off 2 bases at V and 5 bases at J, with 9 bases between the two ends. The DNA for the CDR3 is TGTGCCAGCAGCCAATGGGCGGGAACTGAAGCTTTCTTT. Translation: CASSQWAGTEAFF. The whole variable domain, filled in from reference TRBV3-1 and TRBJ1-1, reads DTAVSQTPKYLVTQMGNDKSIKCEQNLGHDTMYWYKQDSKKFLKIMFSYNNKELIINETVPNRFSPKSPDKAHLNLHINSLELGDSAVYFCASSQWAGTEAFFGQGTRLTVV.

This clonotype has only a few counts. The genes are TRBV5-6 and TRBJ1-1; D gene ambiguous. The CDR3 is 12 residues long. Trimming took off 7 bases at V and 7 bases at J, with 14 bases between the two ends. Germline V gives CDR1 SGHDT, CDR2 YYEEEE. The CDR3 coding sequence is TGTGCCAGCCAAACTGGAGGGAATGAAGCTTTCTTT. Amino acids: CASQTGGNEAFF. Combining the CDR3 with reference TRBV5-6 and TRBJ1-1 gives the whole variable domain DAGVTQSPTHLIKTRGQQVTLRCSPKSGHDTVSWYQQALGQGPQFIFQYYEEEERQRGNFPDRFSGHQFPNYSSELNVNALLLGDSALYLCASQTGGNEAFFGQGTRLTVV.

V is TRBV20-1 and J is TRBJ2-1; TRBD2 matches at 10 bases. The J segment lost 4 bases and the V segment lost 5 bases, leaving 8 bases of the junction unmatched. The CDR3 is made up of 15 amino acids. Germline V gene lookup returns CDR1 DFQATT and CDR2 SNEGSKA (reference sequence). CDR3 nucleotide sequence: TGCAGTGCTTACCCCGGGACTAGCGTTTACAATGAGCAGTTCTTC. Translating gives CSAYPGTSVYNEQFF.

The CDR3 DNA is TGTGCCACCAGTGATTCTGGACTAGCGGGAGGCAATGAGCAGTTCTTC. It is translated as CATSDSGLAGGNEQFF. The V gene is TRBV24-1, the J gene TRBJ2-1; 14 positions match TRBD2. CDR3 size: 16 residues. From germline, CDR1 is KGHDR and CDR2 SFDVKD. The trim removed 2 bases at V and 6 bases at J, leaving 2 bases unmatched.

CDR3 sequence: CASRASRGGADTQYF. CDR3 nucleotides: TGTGCCAGCAGGGCTTCGCGGGGAGGAGCAGATACGCAGTATTTT. The V gene is TRBV28, the J gene TRBJ2-3; tentative D call: TRBD2 (6 bases). V lost 6 bases and J 4 bases, leaving 17 bases between the germline ends. CDR1 is MDHEN and CDR2 is SYDVKM in the germline V gene. This CDR3 is 15 amino acids long.

On this clonotype itself: The junction departs from the called germline gene at one end, perhaps through a read error. The chain is built from TRBV27 and TRBJ2-1, with 8 bases matching TRBD1. This CDR3 comprises 14 residues. Germline values: CDR1 MNHEY, CDR2 SMNVEV (reference sequence). In DNA form, the CDR3 reads TGTGCCAGCAGCACACAGGGGGTCTACGATGAGCAGTTCTTC. This sequence encodes CASSTQGVYDEQFF.

The chain carries TRBV20-1 and TRBJ2-3, with 8 bases matching TRBD2. The length of the CDR3 is 16 residues. The germline V gene has CDR1 DFQATT and CDR2 SNEGSKA (reference sequence). Germline trimming cut 0 bases from V and 4 bases from J; bases unmatched to any gene: 9. CDR3 DNA: TGCAGTGCTAGAGATCGGAGCGGGAGTCGGGCAGATACGCAGTATTTT. Protein: CSARDRSGSRADTQYF.

The chain combines TRBV30 with TRBJ2-4; TRBD2 might be the D (5 bases). Germline V CDR1 and CDR2: GTSNPN, SVGIG (reference sequence). V lost 3 bases and J lost 0, with 21 bases in between. This CDR3 is built from 18 residues. CDR3 sequence (DNA): TGTGCCTGGAGCGCAGGTTCCCCCGGGGTACTAGCCAAAAACATTCAGTACTTC. Amino acid sequence: CAWSAGSPGVLAKNIQYF. The entire variable domain, with the rest obtained from reference TRBV30 and TRBJ2-4, is as follows: SQTIHQWPATLVQPVGSPLSLECTVEGTSNPNLYWYRQAAGRGLQLLFYSVGIGQISSEVPQNLSASRPQDRQFILSSKKLLLSDSGFYLCAWSAGSPGVLAKNIQYFGAGTRLSVL.

Concerning this clonotype: A read error may account for a junction end that differs from germline. The rearrangement uses TRBV29-1 and TRBJ1-2; D gene ambiguous. The germline gives CDR1 SQVTM, CDR2 ANQGSEA. The CDR3 length is 11 residues. In nucleotides, the CDR3 is TGCGGCGTTGAAACGAGGGATGGCTACACCTTC. The encoded protein is CGVETRDGYTF.

Turning to this clonotype: The junction and the germline gene differ at one end; a read error may be behind it. This chain connects TRBV3-1 to TRBJ1-1; D is undetermined. The CDR3 runs 13 residues. Germline CDR1 LGHDT, CDR2 YNNKEL (reference sequence). CDR3 amino acids: CAGSPRQNTEAFF. The CDR3 DNA is TGTGCCGGCAGCCCAAGACAGAACACTGAAGCTTTCTTT.

This sequence joins TRBV12-3 or TRBV12-4 and TRBJ1-2, with 7 bases lining up with TRBD1. This CDR3 region has 17 residues. The J segment lost 1 base and the V segment lost 2 bases, leaving 10 bases of the junction unmatched. The CDR3 is CASSLSPGGYNNYGYTF. CDR3 nucleotides: TGTGCCAGCAGTTTAAGTCCAGGGGGGTATAATAACTATGGCTACACCTTC.

This clonotype has only a few counts. The rearrangement uses TRBV6-5 and TRBJ1-2, with 8 bases identical to TRBD1. Germline loops: CDR1 MNHEY, CDR2 SVGAGI. J gave up 4 bases and V 5 bases, and 9 bases lay outside the gene matches. The CDR3 is 15 amino acids. The CDR3 spells CASSLVAGGFYGYTF. In DNA, the CDR3 is TGTGCCAGCAGTCTCGTGGCAGGGGGCTTCTATGGCTACACCTTC.

This chain joins TRBV6-6 and TRBJ1-1, with TRBD1 matching 9 bases. V lost 7 bases to trimming and J lost 1 base; unmatched junction nucleotides: 7. Germline CDR1 MNHNY, CDR2 SVGAGI (reference sequence). The length of the CDR3 is 15 residues. CDR3 bases: TGTGCCAGCATGGAAGGGACAGGGAGGAACACTGAAGCTTTCTTT. It is translated as CASMEGTGRNTEAFF.